This TCR beta chain was sequenced during a study of T cells in Graves' hyperthyroidism and ophthalmopathy. Note on this clonotype: Its antigen is unknown.

Study outcomes and limitations: Separating ophthalmopathy from stable hyperthyroidism was achieved by a 13 V-J model. Ophthalmopathy onset followed model prediction by a median about 6.5 months. Most expanded thyroid clonotypes above 0.001 also appeared in blood.

V lost 5 bases and J lost 1; bases outside the gene matches: 7. The CDR3 has 15 residues. Template material for amplifying TCR beta CDR3 regions consisted of RNA transcripts. The primer set for the first-round RT-PCR of the TCR CDR3 was HTBI. TCRdb redid the calling of the multiplex PCR reads with MiXCR, one entry per CDR3 protein. This table holds over 650,000 distinct CDR3 sequences, approximately 42% found once. The rearrangement uses TRBV12-3 or TRBV12-4 and TRBJ1-1, with 7 bases matching TRBD1. The receptor was isolated from an adult man with Graves' disease, either hyperthyroidism or ophthalmopathy (not recorded which). The material sequenced was peripheral blood or thyroid tissue (not recorded which). The CDR3 region has the DNA TGTGCCAGCAGTCCCCTCGGGACAGAGAACACTGAAGCTTTCTTT. It translates to CASSPLGTENTEAFF.